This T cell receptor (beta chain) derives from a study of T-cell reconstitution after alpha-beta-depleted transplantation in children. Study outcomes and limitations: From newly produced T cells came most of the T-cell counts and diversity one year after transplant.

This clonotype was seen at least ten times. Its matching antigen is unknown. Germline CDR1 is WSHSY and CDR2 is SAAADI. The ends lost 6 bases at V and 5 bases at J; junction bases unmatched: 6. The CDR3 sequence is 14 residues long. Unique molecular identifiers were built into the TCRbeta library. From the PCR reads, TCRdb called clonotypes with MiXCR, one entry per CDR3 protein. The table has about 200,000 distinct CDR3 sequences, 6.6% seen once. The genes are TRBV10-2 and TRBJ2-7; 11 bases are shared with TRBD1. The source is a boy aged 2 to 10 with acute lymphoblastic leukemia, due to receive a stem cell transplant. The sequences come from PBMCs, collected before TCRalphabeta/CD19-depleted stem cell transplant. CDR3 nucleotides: TGCGCCAGCAGGGAACCGGGACAGGGGGACGAGCAGTACTTC. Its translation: CASREPGQGDEQYF.